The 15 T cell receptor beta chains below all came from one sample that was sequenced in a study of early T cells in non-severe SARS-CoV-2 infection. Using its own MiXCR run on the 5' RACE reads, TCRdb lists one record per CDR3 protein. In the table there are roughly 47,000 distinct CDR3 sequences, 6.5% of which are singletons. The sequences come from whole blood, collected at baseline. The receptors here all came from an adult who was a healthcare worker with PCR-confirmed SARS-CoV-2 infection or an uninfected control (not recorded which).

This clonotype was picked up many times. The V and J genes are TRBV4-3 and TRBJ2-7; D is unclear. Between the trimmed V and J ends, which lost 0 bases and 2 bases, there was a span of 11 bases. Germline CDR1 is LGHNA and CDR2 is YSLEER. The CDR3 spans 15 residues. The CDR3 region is CASSQDRAATYEQYF. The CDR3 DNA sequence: TGCGCCAGCAGCCAAGATCGGGCGGCAACCTACGAGCAGTACTTC.

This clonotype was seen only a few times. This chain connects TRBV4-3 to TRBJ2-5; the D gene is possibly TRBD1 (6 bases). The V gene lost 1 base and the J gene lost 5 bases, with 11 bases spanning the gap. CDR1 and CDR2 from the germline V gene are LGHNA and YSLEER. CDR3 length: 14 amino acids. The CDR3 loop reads CASSQGGQGETQYF. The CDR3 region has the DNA TGCGCCAGCAGCCAAGGAGGGCAGGGGGAGACCCAGTACTTC.

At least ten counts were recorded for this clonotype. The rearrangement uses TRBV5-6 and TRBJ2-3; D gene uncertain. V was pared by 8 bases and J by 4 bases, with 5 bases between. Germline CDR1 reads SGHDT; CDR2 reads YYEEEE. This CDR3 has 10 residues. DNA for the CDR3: TGTGCCAGTGGACCAGATACGCAGTATTTT. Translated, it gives CASGPDTQYF.

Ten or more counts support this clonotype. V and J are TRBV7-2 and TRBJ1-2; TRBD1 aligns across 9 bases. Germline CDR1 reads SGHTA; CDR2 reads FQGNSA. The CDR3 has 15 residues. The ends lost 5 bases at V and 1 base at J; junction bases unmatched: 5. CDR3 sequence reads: CASSPRQGGNYGYTF. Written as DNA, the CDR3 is TGTGCCAGCAGCCCCAGACAGGGGGGTAACTATGGCTACACCTTC.

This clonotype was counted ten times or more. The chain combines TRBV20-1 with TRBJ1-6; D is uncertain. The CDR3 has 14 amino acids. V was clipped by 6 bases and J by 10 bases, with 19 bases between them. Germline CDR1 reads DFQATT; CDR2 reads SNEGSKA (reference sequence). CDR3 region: CSANPRPEASPLHF. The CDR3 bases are TGCAGTGCCAACCCGCGACCTGAAGCCTCACCCCTCCACTTT.

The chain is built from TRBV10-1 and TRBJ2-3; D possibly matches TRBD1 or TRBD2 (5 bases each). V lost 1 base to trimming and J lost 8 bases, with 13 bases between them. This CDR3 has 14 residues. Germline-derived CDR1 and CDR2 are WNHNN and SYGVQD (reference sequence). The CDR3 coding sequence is TGCGCCAGCAGTGAGTACAGAGGGGCAAGTACGCAGTATTTT. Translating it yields CASSEYRGASTQYF.

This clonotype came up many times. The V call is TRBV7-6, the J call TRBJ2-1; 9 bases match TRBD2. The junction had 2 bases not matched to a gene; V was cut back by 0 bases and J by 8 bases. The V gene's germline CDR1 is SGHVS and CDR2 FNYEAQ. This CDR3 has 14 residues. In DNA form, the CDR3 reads TGTGCCAGCAGCTTAGCTAGCGGGGGATATGAGCAGTTCTTC. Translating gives CASSLASGGYEQFF.

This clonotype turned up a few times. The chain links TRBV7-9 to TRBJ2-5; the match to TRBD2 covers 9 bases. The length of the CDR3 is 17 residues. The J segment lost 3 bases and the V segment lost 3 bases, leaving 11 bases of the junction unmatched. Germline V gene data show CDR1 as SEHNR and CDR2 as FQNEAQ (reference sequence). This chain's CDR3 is CASSLPRLAAPEETQYF. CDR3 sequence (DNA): TGTGCCAGCAGCTTGCCGAGACTAGCGGCCCCAGAAGAGACCCAGTACTTC.

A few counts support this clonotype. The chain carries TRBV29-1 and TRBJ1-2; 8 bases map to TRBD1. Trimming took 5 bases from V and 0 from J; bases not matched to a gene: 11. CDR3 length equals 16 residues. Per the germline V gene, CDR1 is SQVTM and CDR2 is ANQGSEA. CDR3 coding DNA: TGCAGCGTTCGAGTCCCTGGGACAGGCTCTAACTATGGCTACACCTTC. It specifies CSVRVPGTGSNYGYTF.

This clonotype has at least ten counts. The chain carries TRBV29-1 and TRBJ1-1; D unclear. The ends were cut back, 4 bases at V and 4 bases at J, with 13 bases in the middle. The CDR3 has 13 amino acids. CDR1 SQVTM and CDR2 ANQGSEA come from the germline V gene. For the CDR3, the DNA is TGCAGCGTTGTGATAAGGCTCCCCACTGAAGCTTTCTTT. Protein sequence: CSVVIRLPTEAFF.

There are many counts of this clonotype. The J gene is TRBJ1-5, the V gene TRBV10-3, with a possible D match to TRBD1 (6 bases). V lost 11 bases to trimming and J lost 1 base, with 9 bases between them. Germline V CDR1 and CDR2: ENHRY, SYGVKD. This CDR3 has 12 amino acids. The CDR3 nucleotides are TGTGCCGCACAGGGAAGCAATCAGCCCCAGCATTTT. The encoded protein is CAAQGSNQPQHF.

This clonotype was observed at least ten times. The CDR3 loop is CASSSGTSGWSSYEQYF. The CDR3 DNA sequence: TGTGCCAGCAGCTCCGGGACTAGCGGGTGGAGCTCCTACGAGCAGTACTTC. The chain couples TRBV7-2 to TRBJ2-7; the match to TRBD2 covers 12 bases. Germline V gene sequence: CDR1 SGHTA, CDR2 FQGNSA. Germline trimming cut 4 bases from V and 0 bases from J; bases unmatched to any gene: 7. This CDR3 comprises 17 residues.

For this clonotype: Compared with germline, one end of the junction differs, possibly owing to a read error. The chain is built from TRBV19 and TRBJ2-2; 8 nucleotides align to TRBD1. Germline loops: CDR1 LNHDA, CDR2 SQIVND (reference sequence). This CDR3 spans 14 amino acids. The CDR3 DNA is TGTGTCAGTAGTCCGGACAGGGACACCGGGGAGCTGTTTTTT. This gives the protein CVSSPDRDTGELFF.

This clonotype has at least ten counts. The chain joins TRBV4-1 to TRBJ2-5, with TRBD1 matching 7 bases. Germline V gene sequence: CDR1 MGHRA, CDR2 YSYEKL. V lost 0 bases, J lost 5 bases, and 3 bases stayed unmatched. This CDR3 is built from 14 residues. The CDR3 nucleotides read TGCGCCAGCAGCCAAGATACAGGGGTGGAGACCCAGTACTTC. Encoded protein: CASSQDTGVETQYF.

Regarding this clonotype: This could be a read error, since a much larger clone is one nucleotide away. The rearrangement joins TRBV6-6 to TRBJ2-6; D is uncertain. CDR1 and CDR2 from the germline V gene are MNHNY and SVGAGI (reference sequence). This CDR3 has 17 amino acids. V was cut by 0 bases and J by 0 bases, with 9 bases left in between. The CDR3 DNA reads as TGTGCCAGCAGTTACTCTGACATTAGCTCTGGGGCCAACGTCCTGACTTTC. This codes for CASSYSDISSGANVLTF.